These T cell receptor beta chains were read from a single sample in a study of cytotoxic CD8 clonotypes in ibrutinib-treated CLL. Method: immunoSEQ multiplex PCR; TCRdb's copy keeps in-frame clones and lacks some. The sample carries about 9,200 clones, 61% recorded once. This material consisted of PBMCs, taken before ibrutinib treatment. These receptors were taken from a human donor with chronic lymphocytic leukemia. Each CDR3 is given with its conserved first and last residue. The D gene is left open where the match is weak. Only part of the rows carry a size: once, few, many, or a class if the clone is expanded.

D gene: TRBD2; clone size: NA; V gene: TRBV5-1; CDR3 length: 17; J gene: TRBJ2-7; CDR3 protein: CASSLGIAGGERNEQYF; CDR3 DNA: TGCGCCAGCAGCCTGGGGATAGCGGGAGGAGAAAGAAACGAGCAGTACTTC
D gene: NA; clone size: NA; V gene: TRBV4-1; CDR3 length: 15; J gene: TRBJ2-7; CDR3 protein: CASSQDRRLILGQYF; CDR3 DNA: TGCGCCAGCAGCCAAGATAGAAGACTCATTTTGGGGCAGTACTTC
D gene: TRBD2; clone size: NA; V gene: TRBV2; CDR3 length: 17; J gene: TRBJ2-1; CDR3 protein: CASSETGLAGLYNEQFF; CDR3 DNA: TGTGCCAGCAGTGAAACGGGACTAGCGGGGTTATACAATGAGCAGTTCTTC
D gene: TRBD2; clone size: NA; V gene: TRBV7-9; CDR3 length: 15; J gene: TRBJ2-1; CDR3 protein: CASSLLAGMDNEQFF; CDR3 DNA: TGTGCCAGCAGCTTATTAGCGGGAATGGACAATGAGCAGTTCTTC
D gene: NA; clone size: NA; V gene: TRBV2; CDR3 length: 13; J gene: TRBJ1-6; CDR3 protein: CASKGPGNSPLHF; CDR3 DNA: TGTGCCAGCAAAGGTCCGGGCAATTCACCCCTCCACTTT
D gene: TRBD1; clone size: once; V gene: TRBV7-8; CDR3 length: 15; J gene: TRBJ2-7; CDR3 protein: CASSPQNRGGYEQYF; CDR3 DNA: TGTGCCAGCAGCCCCCAGAACAGGGGCGGCTACGAGCAGTACTTC
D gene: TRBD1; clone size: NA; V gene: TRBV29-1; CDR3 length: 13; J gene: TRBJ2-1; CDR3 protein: CSVKQGASRVLFF; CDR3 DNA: TGCAGCGTTAAACAGGGGGCGAGTCGTGTCCTGTTCTTC
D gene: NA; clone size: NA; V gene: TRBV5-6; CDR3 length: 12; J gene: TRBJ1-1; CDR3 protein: CASSLKGTSAFF; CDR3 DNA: TGTGCCAGCAGCTTGAAGGGGACTTCAGCTTTCTTT
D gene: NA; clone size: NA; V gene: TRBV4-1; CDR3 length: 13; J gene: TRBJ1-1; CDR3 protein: CASSQTVNTEAFF; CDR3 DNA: TGCGCCAGCAGCCAGACGGTGAACACTGAAGCTTTCTTT
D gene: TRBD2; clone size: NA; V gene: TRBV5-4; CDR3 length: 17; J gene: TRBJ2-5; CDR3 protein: CASSPDPHLAVKETQYF; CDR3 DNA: TGTGCCAGCAGCCCGGACCCACATCTAGCGGTTAAAGAGACCCAGTACTTC
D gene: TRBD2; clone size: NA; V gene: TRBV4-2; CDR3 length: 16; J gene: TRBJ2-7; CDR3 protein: CASSDPTSGGTYEQYF; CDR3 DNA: TGTGCCAGCAGCGACCCGACTAGCGGGGGAACCTACGAGCAGTACTTC
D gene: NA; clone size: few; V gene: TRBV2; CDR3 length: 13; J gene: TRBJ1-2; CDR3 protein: CASSEARNYGYTF; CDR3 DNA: TGTGCCAGCAGTGAAGCCCGAAACTATGGCTACACCTTC
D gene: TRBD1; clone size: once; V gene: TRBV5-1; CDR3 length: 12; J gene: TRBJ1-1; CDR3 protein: CASSLDRLEAFF; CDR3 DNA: TGCGCCAGCAGCCTGGACAGGCTGGAAGCTTTCTTT
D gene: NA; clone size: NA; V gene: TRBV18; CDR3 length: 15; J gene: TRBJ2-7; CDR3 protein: CASSPFGTGDYEQYF; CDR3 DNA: TGTGCCAGCTCACCATTCGGAACTGGAGACTACGAGCAGTACTTC
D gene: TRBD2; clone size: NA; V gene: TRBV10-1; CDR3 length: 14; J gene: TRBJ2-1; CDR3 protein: CASSETSAGSEQFF; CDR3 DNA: TGCGCCAGCAGTGAGACTAGCGCAGGCTCTGAGCAGTTCTTC
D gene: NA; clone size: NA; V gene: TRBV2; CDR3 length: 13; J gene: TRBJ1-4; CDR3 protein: CASSRGAEEKLFF; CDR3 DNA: TGTGCCAGCTCGCGGGGCGCCGAGGAAAAACTGTTTTTT
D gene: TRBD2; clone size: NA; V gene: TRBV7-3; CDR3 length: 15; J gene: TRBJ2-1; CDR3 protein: CASSLAGGPYNEQFF; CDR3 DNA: TGTGCCAGCAGTCTAGCGGGGGGCCCCTACAATGAGCAGTTCTTC
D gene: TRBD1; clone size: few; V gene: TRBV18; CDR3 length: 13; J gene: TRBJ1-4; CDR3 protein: CASSRDSSEKLFF; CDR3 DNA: TGTGCCAGCTCACGGGACAGTAGTGAAAAACTGTTTTTT
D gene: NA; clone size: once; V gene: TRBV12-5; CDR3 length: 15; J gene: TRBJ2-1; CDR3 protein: CASGGRTRGTDEQFF; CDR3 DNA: TGTGCTAGTGGAGGGAGGACCCGGGGGACCGACGAGCAGTTCTTC
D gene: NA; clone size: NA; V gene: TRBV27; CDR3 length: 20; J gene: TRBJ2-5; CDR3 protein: CASSPFRGAQGKGIKETQYF; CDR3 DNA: TGTGCCAGCAGCCCATTCCGTGGGGCCCAGGGGAAGGGGATTAAAGAGACCCAGTACTTC
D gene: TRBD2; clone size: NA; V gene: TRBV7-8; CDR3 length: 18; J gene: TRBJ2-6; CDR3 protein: CASSAPPSGGSGANVLTF; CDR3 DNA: TGTGCCAGCAGCGCGCCGCCCAGCGGGGGCTCTGGGGCCAACGTCCTGACTTTC
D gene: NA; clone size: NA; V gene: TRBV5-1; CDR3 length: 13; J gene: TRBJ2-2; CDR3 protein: CASSLGQNGELFF; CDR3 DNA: TGCGCCAGCAGCTTGGGGCAGAACGGGGAGCTGTTTTTT
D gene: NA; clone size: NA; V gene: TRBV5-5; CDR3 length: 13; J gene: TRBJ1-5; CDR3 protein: CASSYNSNQPQHF; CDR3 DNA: TGTGCCAGCAGCTACAATAGCAATCAGCCCCAGCATTTT
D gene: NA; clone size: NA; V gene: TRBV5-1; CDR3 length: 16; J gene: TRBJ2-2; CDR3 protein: CASSSQGGSVTGELFF; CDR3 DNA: TGCGCCAGCAGCTCCCAAGGGGGAAGCGTGACCGGGGAGCTGTTTTTT
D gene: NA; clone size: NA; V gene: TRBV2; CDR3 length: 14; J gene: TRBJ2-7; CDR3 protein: CASRRQGLEAEQYF; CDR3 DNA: TGTGCCAGCAGAAGACAGGGACTCGAGGCCGAGCAGTACTTC
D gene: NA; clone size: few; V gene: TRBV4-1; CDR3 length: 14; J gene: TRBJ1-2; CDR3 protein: CASSQEGGGYGYTF; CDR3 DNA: TGCGCCAGCAGCCAAGAGGGGGGAGGGTATGGCTACACCTTC
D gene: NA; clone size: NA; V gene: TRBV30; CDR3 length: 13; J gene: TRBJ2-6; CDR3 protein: CAWSVDRANVLTF; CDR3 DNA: TGTGCCTGGAGTGTGGACAGGGCCAACGTCCTGACTTTC
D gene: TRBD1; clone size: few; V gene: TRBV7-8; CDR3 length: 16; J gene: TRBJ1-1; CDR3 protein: CASSRRPGQMNTEAFF; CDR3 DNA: TGTGCCAGCAGCCGAAGGCCGGGACAGATGAACACTGAAGCTTTCTTT
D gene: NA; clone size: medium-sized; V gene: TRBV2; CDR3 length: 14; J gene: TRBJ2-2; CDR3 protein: CASTPGPNTGELFF; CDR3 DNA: TGTGCCAGTACTCCCGGGCCCAACACCGGGGAGCTGTTTTTT
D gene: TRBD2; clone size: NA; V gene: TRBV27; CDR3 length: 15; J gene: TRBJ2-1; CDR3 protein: CASREKTSGYNEQFF; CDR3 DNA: TGTGCCAGTAGGGAAAAGACTAGCGGCTACAATGAGCAGTTCTTC
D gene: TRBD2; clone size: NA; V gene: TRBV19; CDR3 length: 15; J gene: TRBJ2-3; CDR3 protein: CASSETSGATDTQYF; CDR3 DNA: TGTGCCAGTAGTGAGACTAGCGGGGCCACAGATACGCAGTATTTT
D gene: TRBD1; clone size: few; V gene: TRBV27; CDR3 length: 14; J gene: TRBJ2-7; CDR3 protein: CASSRQGNTYEQYF; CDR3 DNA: TGTGCCAGCAGTCGACAGGGAAATACCTACGAGCAGTACTTC
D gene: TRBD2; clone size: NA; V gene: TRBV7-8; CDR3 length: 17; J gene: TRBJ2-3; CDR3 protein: CASSLARRLAGSDTQYF; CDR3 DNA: TGTGCCAGCAGCTTGGCTCGCAGACTAGCGGGGTCGGATACGCAGTATTTT
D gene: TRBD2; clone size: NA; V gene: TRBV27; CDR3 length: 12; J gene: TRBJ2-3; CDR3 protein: CASSLPGGTQYF; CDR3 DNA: TGTGCCAGCAGCCTCCCGGGGGGTACGCAGTATTTT
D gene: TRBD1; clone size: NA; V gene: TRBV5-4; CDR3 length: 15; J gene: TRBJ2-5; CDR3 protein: CASSWRDRGQETQYF; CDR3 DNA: TGTGCCAGCAGCTGGAGGGACAGGGGACAAGAGACCCAGTACTTC